This T cell receptor beta chain appears in the sequencing data of a study of shared clonotypes between healthy human individuals. Study-level background: Three plates were used per donor for CD4 naive, three for CD4 memory, two for CD8 naive and one for CD8 memory. General observations from the study: Among several donors, approximately 4.6% of naive CD4 clonotypes were found in common. Sorted-subset samples were not fully sequenced, rarefaction indicated.

Germline trimming cut 4 bases from V and 4 bases from J; bases unmatched to any gene: 5. Germline lookup yields CDR1 SGHTS and CDR2 YDEGEE. The CDR3 is made up of 15 amino acids. Data came from immunoSEQ multiplex PCR; TCRdb stores just in-frame clones and leaves some out. This table holds some 1 million clones, about 75% found once. Turning to this clone: Its antigen remains unidentified.

The V and J genes are TRBV5-8 and TRBJ2-3, with 11 bases aligning to TRBD2. This TCR derives from a young man in good health. Material: memory CD4+ T cells sorted from blood. The subset here: CD45RA-negative fraction. This chain's CDR3 is CASSGATSGADTQYF. The CDR3 bases are TGTGCCAGCAGCGGAGCGACTAGCGGGGCAGATACGCAGTATTTT.